This TCR beta chain is drawn from a study of T cell repertoires in cytomegalovirus infection. Trimming pared 4 bases from V and 0 bases from J, leaving 19 bases between. The germline V gene encodes CDR1 LGHDT and CDR2 YNNKEL (reference sequence). The CDR3 totals 17 residues. TCRdb used MiXCR to reprocess the reads, holding one entry per CDR3 protein. The sample includes fewer than 550,000 distinct CDR3 sequences, approximately 15% seen only once; the top ten take roughly 25%. In its sample, this clonotype was seen a few times. The TCR sequence derives from a human donor in good health (CMV status not recorded). Some clones in this sample may be carry-over from other donors' samples. Sequenced sample: CD8+ T cells from PBMCs. The genes are TRBV3-1 and TRBJ2-7; the D gene is possibly TRBD1 (6 bases). Here the CDR3 reads CASSLGQYRRTSYEQYF. The CDR3 DNA is TGTGCCAGCAGCCTCGGACAGTACCGCCGAACCTCCTACGAGCAGTACTTC.